These 30 T cell receptor beta chains were all obtained from the same sample, sequenced in a study of cytomegalovirus exposure and HLA in healthy donors. PCR was performed using 60 Vbeta and 13 Jbeta primers. Generated by immunoSEQ multiplex PCR, the TCRdb table keeps only in-frame clones and is missing some. The table lists about 98,000 clones, 74% of them singletons. Sequencing was done on a sample of PBMCs. Receptors were obtained from a male donor in good health and CMV-seronegative.

This clone was observed a single time. V usage is TRBV7-9 and J usage is TRBJ2-1, with D perhaps matching TRBD1 (6 bases). From germline, CDR1 is SEHNR and CDR2 FQNEAQ (reference sequence). The CDR3 has 17 amino acids. Deletions cut 0 bases from V and 7 bases from J, with 19 bases between. CDR3 DNA: TGTGCCAGCAGCTTAGCGGGGGCCCCAATGAGGACGAATGAGCAGTTCTTC. Its translation: CASSLAGAPMRTNEQFF.

This clone was seen a single time. The rearrangement links TRBV7-2 to TRBJ2-2; D ambiguous. The CDR3 runs 16 residues. Germline V CDR1 and CDR2: SGHTA, FQGNSA. V gave up 6 bases and J gave up 1 base, with 15 bases separating them. The CDR3 region is CASRSESGLNTGELFF. CDR3 DNA sequence: TGTGCCAGCAGGAGTGAGTCGGGTTTGAACACCGGGGAGCTGTTTTTT.

The chain has TRBV5-1 and TRBJ1-2; D unresolved. The CDR3 totals 15 residues. Germline V gene sequence: CDR1 SGHRS, CDR2 YFSETQ. V dropped 0 bases and J dropped 2 bases, with 11 bases sitting between them. The CDR3 reads CASSLGSGGNYGYTF. As DNA, the CDR3 is TGCGCCAGCAGCTTGGGGTCAGGAGGGAACTATGGCTACACCTTC.

The V and J genes are TRBV27 and TRBJ2-7; D might be TRBD2 (6 bases). Trimming removed 3 bases at V and 7 bases at J, with 16 bases between. The germline CDR1 and CDR2 sequences are MNHEY and SMNVEV (reference sequence). The CDR3 extends over 14 amino acids. This chain's CDR3 is CASSFSGRRGEQYF. In nucleotides, the CDR3 is TGTGCCAGCAGTTTTTCGGGGAGGAGGGGTGAGCAGTACTTC.

The chain links TRBV9 to TRBJ2-1; 12 bases fit TRBD2. Germline values: CDR1 SGDLS, CDR2 YYNGEE. CDR3 length: 16 amino acids. The V gene end was trimmed by 2 bases and the J gene end by 8 bases; junction bases not matched to a gene: 8. The CDR3 DNA reads as TGTGCCAGCAGCGTTTCCTCGGGACTAGCGGGTCATGAGCAGTTCTTC. Protein sequence: CASSVSSGLAGHEQFF.

The chain combines TRBV27 with TRBJ2-7; 8 bases match TRBD1. CDR3 length equals 15 residues. V dropped 5 bases and J dropped 6; count of bases not matched to a gene: 12. Germline CDR1 and CDR2: MNHEY and SMNVEV (reference sequence). This chain's CDR3 is CASSLDLSRGREQYF. CDR3 bases: TGTGCCAGCAGTCTCGATTTGTCCAGGGGGCGCGAGCAGTACTTC.

The V gene is TRBV2, the J gene TRBJ2-5; 9 bases line up with TRBD1. CDR1 SNHLY and CDR2 FYNNEI come from the germline V gene. The CDR3 is made up of 14 amino acids. With 6 bases clipped from V and 4 bases from J, the junction kept 6 bases outside the gene matches. The CDR3 DNA follows: TGTGCCAGCAGCGTGGACAGGGGTGTAGAGACCCAGTACTTC. Amino acids: CASSVDRGVETQYF.

This clone was detected only once. The rearrangement uses TRBV7-9 and TRBJ2-6; TRBD1 agrees at 7 bases. CDR1 and CDR2 (germline): SEHNR, FQNEAQ (reference sequence). Trimming cost V 3 bases and J 0 bases; bases outside gene matches: 8. This CDR3 has 18 residues. CDR3 nucleotides: TGTGCCAGCAGCTTTTACCGACAGGGCGGCTCTGGGGCCAACGTCCTGACTTTC. This translates into CASSFYRQGGSGANVLTF.

This clone has just one count. The J gene is TRBJ1-1, the V gene TRBV7-3; D perhaps matches TRBD1 (6 bases). This CDR3 spans 15 amino acids. Trimming removed 5 bases from V and 0 bases from J, with 13 bases in between. CDR1 is SGHTA, CDR2 FQGTGA, per germline. Written as DNA, the CDR3 is TGTGCCAGCAGCCAAGAAGGGACAATGAACACTGAAGCTTTCTTT. Encoded protein: CASSQEGTMNTEAFF.

This clone came up once. V is TRBV5-5 and J is TRBJ2-1; TRBD2 aligns across 7 bases. The CDR3 length is 15 residues. Germline CDR1 SGHKS, CDR2 YYEKEE (reference sequence). Trimming at V came to 4 bases and at J to 7 bases, leaving 11 bases not matched to a gene. The CDR3 region is CASSRMWEGPNEQFF. DNA of the CDR3: TGTGCCAGCAGCCGGATGTGGGAGGGCCCAAATGAGCAGTTCTTC.

V and J are TRBV7-2 and TRBJ2-7; a possible D gene is TRBD1 (6 bases). Trimming pared 6 bases from V and 2 bases from J, leaving 17 bases between. CDR1 and CDR2 (germline): SGHTA, FQGNSA. CDR3 length: 15 residues. Here the CDR3 reads CASSIQPDRAYEQYF. The CDR3 DNA is TGTGCCAGCAGTATACAACCGGACAGAGCCTACGAGCAGTACTTC. Full variable domain (remainder filled in from reference TRBV7-2 and TRBJ2-7): GAGVSQSPSNKVTEKGKDVELRCDPISGHTALYWYRQSLGQGLEFLIYFQGNSAPDKSGLPSDRFSAERTGGSVSTLTIQRTQQEDSAVYLCASSIQPDRAYEQYFGPGTRLTVT.

The chain combines TRBV27 with TRBJ1-4, with TRBD1 as a possible D gene (6 bases). The CDR3 totals 14 residues. The germline V gene has CDR1 MNHEY and CDR2 SMNVEV (reference sequence). Between the trimmed V and J ends, which lost 6 bases and 7 bases, there was a span of 15 bases. The DNA for the CDR3 is TGTGCCAGCAGGAGCGGGGGGGCGGTTGAAAAACTGTTTTTT. Its protein is CASRSGGAVEKLFF.

The V and J genes are TRBV5-1 and TRBJ1-2; weak D call: TRBD1 (5 bases). The germline CDR1 and CDR2 sequences are SGHRS and YFSETQ. The CDR3 runs 14 residues. V lost 0 bases to trimming and J lost 5 bases, with 11 bases between them. CDR3: CASSLAPTVYGYTF. Written as DNA, the CDR3 is TGCGCCAGCAGCTTGGCCCCGACAGTTTATGGCTACACCTTC.

This chain uses TRBV7-2 with TRBJ2-1, with D possibly matching TRBD1 (6 bases). V lost 1 base to trimming and J lost 9 bases, with 10 bases between them. From germline, CDR1 is SGHTA and CDR2 FQGNSA. This CDR3 is 13 amino acids long. CDR3 region: CASSLGGGSEQFF. The DNA of the CDR3 is TGTGCCAGCAGCTTAGGAGGGGGTAGTGAGCAGTTCTTC.

This chain connects TRBV6-1 to TRBJ2-7; unclear D gene. The CDR3 loop spans 12 amino acids. The ends were cut back, 4 bases at V and 1 base at J, with 5 bases in the middle. Per germline, CDR1 MNHNS and CDR2 SASEGT. The CDR3 bases are TGTGCCAGCAGTGGCAGGTCCTACGAGCAGTACTTC. Translated: CASSGRSYEQYF.

This CDR3 is CASSGTGNGYTF. The CDR3 region has the DNA TGTGCCAGCAGTGGCACAGGGAACGGCTACACCTTC. The rearrangement uses TRBV6-1 and TRBJ1-2; weak D call: TRBD1 (6 bases). The CDR3 runs to 12 residues. Germline V gene sequence: CDR1 MNHNS, CDR2 SASEGT. Between the trimmed V and J ends, which lost 4 bases and 8 bases, there was a span of 11 bases.

This clone was recorded a few times. The chain joins TRBV25-1 to TRBJ2-7; D may be TRBD2 (8 bases). The CDR3 loop spans 16 amino acids. Trimming removed 1 base from V and 2 bases from J, with 15 bases in between. The germline V gene encodes CDR1 MGHDK and CDR2 SYGVNS. The CDR3 loop reads CASSESGGSGAYEQYF. The CDR3 nucleotides read TGTGCCAGCAGTGAATCAGGGGGTAGCGGGGCCTACGAGCAGTACTTC.

The rearrangement uses TRBV30 and TRBJ1-6; TRBD1 matches 7 bases. The germline CDR1 and CDR2 sequences are GTSNPN and SVGIG (reference sequence). Germline trimming cut 6 bases from V and 7 bases from J; bases unmatched to any gene: 9. CDR3 size: 14 residues. Here the CDR3 reads CACCRTGQNSPLHF. DNA for the CDR3: TGTGCCTGCTGCCGGACAGGTCAAAATTCACCCCTCCACTTT.

V and J are TRBV6-6 and TRBJ2-7; tentatively, D is TRBD2 (5 bases). The V and J ends lost 2 bases and 4 bases respectively, with 18 bases between them. Germline V gene data show CDR1 as MNHNY and CDR2 as SVGAGI (reference sequence). The CDR3 covers 16 residues. The CDR3 nucleotides read TGTGCCAGCAGTTACACCCCGGGAAAAGGAGTTTACGAGCAGTACTTC. Translated, it gives CASSYTPGKGVYEQYF.

The chain has TRBV6-5 and TRBJ2-7; weak D call: TRBD1 (5 bases). V lost 0 bases to trimming and J lost 5 bases, with 17 bases between them. Germline V gives CDR1 MNHEY, CDR2 SVGAGI. The CDR3 has 16 amino acids. Here the CDR3 reads CASSYSRSGNVHEQYF. The DNA for the CDR3 is TGTGCCAGCAGTTACTCCAGGTCAGGGAACGTCCACGAGCAGTACTTC.

This chain's CDR3 is CASGVGASTYNEQFF. In nucleotides, the CDR3 is TGTGCCAGCGGGGTGGGGGCGAGTACCTACAATGAGCAGTTCTTC. The rearrangement uses TRBV6-6 and TRBJ2-1, with D tentatively TRBD1 (6 bases). The germline V gene has CDR1 MNHNY and CDR2 SVGAGI (reference sequence). The germline V and J ends were trimmed by 8 bases and 2 bases, with 16 bases remaining between them. The CDR3 has 15 amino acids.

J is TRBJ2-3 and V is TRBV30; a weak D match, TRBD2 (5 bases). Looked up from germline, CDR1 is GTSNPN and CDR2 is SVGIG (reference sequence). Trimming left V 3 bases short and J 0 bases short, with 16 bases between. This CDR3 region has 16 residues. The chain's CDR3 is CAWRYPAGSSTDTQYF. CDR3 DNA sequence: TGTGCCTGGAGATACCCCGCGGGCAGTAGCACAGATACGCAGTATTTT.

This clone was counted only a few times. The chain combines TRBV19 with TRBJ1-1; 8 positions match TRBD1. V lost 5 bases, J lost 11 bases, and 7 bases stayed unmatched. The CDR3 runs to 12 residues. Per germline, CDR1 LNHDA and CDR2 SQIVND (reference sequence). This chain's CDR3 is CASSPRQGLAFF. CDR3 nucleotides: TGTGCCAGTAGTCCAAGACAGGGGCTGGCTTTCTTT. Looking up the rest from reference TRBV19 and TRBJ1-1 gives the full variable domain: DGGITQSPKYLFRKEGQNVTLSCEQNLNHDAMYWYRQDPGQGLRLIYYSQIVNDFQKGDIAEGYSVSREKKESFPLTVTSAQKNPTAFYLCASSPRQGLAFFGQGTRLTVV.

The chain couples TRBV28 to TRBJ2-5; a weak D match, TRBD2 (5 bases). Deletions cut 3 bases from V and 3 bases from J, with 5 bases between. Germline V CDR1 and CDR2: MDHEN, SYDVKM. This CDR3 is built from 12 residues. CDR3: CASSLGEETQYF. The CDR3 region has the DNA TGTGCCAGCAGTTTGGGAGAAGAGACCCAGTACTTC.

The V call is TRBV7-8, the J call TRBJ2-3, with a weak D call TRBD2 (5 bases). Trimming cost V 0 bases and J 2 bases, with 6 bases left between them. The germline gives CDR1 SGHVS, CDR2 FQNEAQ. The CDR3 extends over 14 amino acids. The CDR3 bases are TGTGCCAGCAGCTTAGCGGGAGTCACAGATACGCAGTATTTT. It encodes CASSLAGVTDTQYF.

This rearrangement joins TRBV7-2 to TRBJ2-3, with 8 bases that match TRBD2. The V segment lost 5 bases and the J segment 1 base; nucleotides outside the gene matches: 14. This CDR3 spans 18 amino acids. Germline V gene sequence: CDR1 SGHTA, CDR2 FQGNSA. The CDR3 DNA is TGTGCCAGCAGCCTACGTCGGACTAGCCAGAGGGGCACAGATACGCAGTATTTT. Its protein product is CASSLRRTSQRGTDTQYF. The entire variable domain, with the rest obtained from reference TRBV7-2 and TRBJ2-3, is as follows: GAGVSQSPSNKVTEKGKDVELRCDPISGHTALYWYRQSLGQGLEFLIYFQGNSAPDKSGLPSDRFSAERTGGSVSTLTIQRTQQEDSAVYLCASSLRRTSQRGTDTQYFGPGTRLTVL.

The chain links TRBV29-1 to TRBJ2-3; D call uncertain. This CDR3 region has 14 residues. Per the germline V gene, CDR1 is SQVTM and CDR2 is ANQGSEA. V was clipped by 6 bases and J by 0 bases, with 13 bases between them. CDR3 nucleotides: TGCAGCGTCGTACCCCCAGGTAGCACAGATACGCAGTATTTT. It encodes CSVVPPGSTDTQYF.

Of note for this clone: The sample holds other DNA sequences that translate to the same CDR3. The V call is TRBV28, the J call TRBJ1-2; D is uncertain. CDR1 and CDR2 from the germline V gene are MDHEN and SYDVKM. V lost 2 bases and J 4 bases, leaving 8 bases between the germline ends. This CDR3 comprises 13 residues. The CDR3 region has the DNA TGTGCCAGCAGTTTACCGGGGAGCTATGGCTACACCTTC. This translates into CASSLPGSYGYTF.

V gene TRBV9 combines with J gene TRBJ1-1, with D unclear. Germline CDR1 SGDLS, CDR2 YYNGEE. V was pared by 5 bases and J by 4 bases, with 9 bases between. This CDR3 contains 12 residues. The CDR3 here is CASSYPSTEAFF. DNA for the CDR3: TGTGCCAGCAGTTACCCCAGCACTGAAGCTTTCTTT.

The chain combines TRBV25-1 with TRBJ1-3, with 7 bases matching TRBD1. Losses at the gene ends were 3 bases for V and 0 bases for J; bases not matched to a gene: 5. Germline loops: CDR1 MGHDK, CDR2 SYGVNS. The CDR3 is 16 amino acids. The CDR3 reads CASSDGDSRSGNTIYF. CDR3 nucleotides: TGTGCCAGCAGTGATGGGGACAGCCGCTCTGGAAACACCATATATTTT.